A selection of T cell receptor beta chains follows, all from one sample in a study of cytomegalovirus exposure and HLA in healthy donors. Sequencing was performed with immunoSEQ multiplex PCR; in TCRdb, only in-frame clones are kept and a portion is missing. The table lists about 150,000 clones, around 79% of them singletons, with 0.55% to 0.8% in the top ten. Source material: PBMCs. All receptors derive from a male donor in good health and CMV-seronegative. CDR3s include the opening cysteine and the closing phenylalanine or tryptophan. Each record gives: J gene, V gene, CDR3 protein.

>TRBJ1-2|TRBV7-9
CSSSLGGGYTF
>TRBJ2-7|TRBV7-9
CASSPLAAEQYF
>TRBJ1-4|TRBV6-5
CASSYSGWENLRVF
>TRBJ1-2|TRBV5-1
CASTQGTVPKLNGYTF
>TRBJ2-7|TRBV6-4
CASSAPWGTGLMTYEQYF
>TRBJ2-5|TRBV9
CASSVGLAGVYQETQYF
>TRBJ2-1|TRBV7-8
CASSLGQGAYNEQFF
>TRBJ2-5|TRBV7-3
CASSLGRQGETQYF
>TRBJ1-4|TRBV18
CASSLEDPANEKLFF
>TRBJ2-1|TRBV6-5
CASSFSPGQPEQFF
>TRBJ1-1|TRBV7-2
CASSFDTGEDTEAFF
>TRBJ1-2|TRBV7-9
CASSFSTPGGTGGYTF
>TRBJ2-7|TRBV6-1
CASKLAGAYEQYF
>TRBJ1-1|TRBV10-3
CAIKGRENTEAFF
>TRBJ2-7|TRBV5-4
CASSLDTGGRGEQYF
>TRBJ2-1|TRBV7-2
CASSLGVGREKQFF
>TRBJ2-7|TRBV4-3
CASSQFAGDYEQYF
>TRBJ2-1|TRBV27
CASSPPLLSTYNEQFF
>TRBJ1-4|TRBV6-6
CASSSQGVRGEKLFF
>TRBJ1-5|TRBV2
CASTLQGTNGNQPQHF
>TRBJ1-5|TRBV2
CASSGQGGFQPQHF
>TRBJ2-1|TRBV18
CASSPPGLGGTEQFF
>TRBJ2-7|TRBV5-6
CASSLLGQGRDEQYF
>TRBJ2-7|TRBV6-5
CASSYGLKEEQYF
>TRBJ1-1|TRBV7-3
CASSITGGTEAFF
>TRBJ1-5|TRBV7-9
CASSSSGGTGNQPQHF
>TRBJ2-2|TRBV14
CASSQAAGVVTGELFF
>TRBJ2-3|TRBV5-5
CASSSRTGGTDTQYF
>TRBJ1-4|TRBV19
CASSIKRGTNEKLFF
>TRBJ1-2|TRBV7-2
CASSGPEFTGGGGYTF
>TRBJ2-1|TRBV19
CASSGRTSGRVDEQFF
>TRBJ2-7|TRBV9
CASSVDLAGYEQYF
>TRBJ1-5|TRBV19
CASSPPLTSLAGPQHF
>TRBJ2-1|TRBV6-5
CASRSGSSYNEQFF
>TRBJ2-2|TRBV2
CASSEANFRGELFF
>TRBJ2-3|TRBV11-3
CASSSGGAQRTDTQYF
>TRBJ2-7|TRBV7-2
CASSLAAASYEQYF
>TRBJ2-7|TRBV7-2
CASSDTRYEQYF
>TRBJ1-2|TRBV6-1
CASRATSDSYGYTF
>TRBJ2-1|TRBV5-4
CASSLPGLTGNEQFF
>TRBJ2-2|TRBV9
CASSVGSPGELFF
>TRBJ1-3|TRBV5-6
CASSIRQTDSGNTIYF
>TRBJ2-2|TRBV12-5
CASGLLNTGELFF
>TRBJ1-3|TRBV30
CAWGIPTGTRNTIYF
>TRBJ2-5|TRBV11-3
CASSPGAGGEETQYF
>TRBJ1-2|TRBV5-8
CASSLDSGANYGYTF
>TRBJ1-1|TRBV10-3
CAIRDSRQGPTEAFF
>TRBJ1-1|TRBV5-1
CASSKPQGQVTEAFF
>TRBJ2-5|TRBV21-1
CASSNPGTAGETQYF
>-|TRBV5-6
CASSLGGRGSSYEQYF
>TRBJ1-1|TRBV11-2
CASSLLGGNTEAFF
>TRBJ2-3|TRBV5-1
CASSLAQGLTGQATQYF
>TRBJ2-1|TRBV4-3
CASSQDGTSGSGEQFF
>TRBJ2-3|TRBV7-2
CASSSRLAGGRGDTQYF